The 27 T cell receptor beta chains given below trace back to one sample, sequenced in a study of T-cell memory formation after mild COVID-19. TCRdb processed the 5' RACE reads anew with MiXCR; each CDR3 protein has one entry. Of about 210,000 distinct CDR3 sequences in the sample, around 27% were seen once. Sequenced: PBMCs or a T cell subset sorted from them (not recorded which). Receptor source: an adult woman who had mild COVID-19 (a few samples of this study predate the infection). Cell type and time point are not known.

There are a few counts of this clonotype. Written as DNA, the CDR3 is TGTGCCATCAGTGAGTCGGGGGCTTCCAATCAGCCCCAGCATTTT. Its translation: CAISESGASNQPQHF. The chain uses TRBV10-3 and TRBJ1-5, with D possibly TRBD1 on 6 matching bases. V lost 0 bases to trimming and J lost 3 bases, with 9 bases between them. In germline, CDR1 is ENHRY, CDR2 SYGVKD. The CDR3 has 15 residues.

The chain employs TRBV24-1 and TRBJ2-2, with no clear D. The V end was cut by 0 bases, the J end by 1 base, with 5 bases between. Per germline, CDR1 KGHDR and CDR2 SFDVKD. The CDR3 has 15 amino acids. CDR3 DNA: TGTGCCACCAGTGATTTGACGATGAACACCGGGGAGCTGTTTTTT. Protein sequence: CATSDLTMNTGELFF.

The chain has TRBV5-5 and TRBJ2-7; 15 positions match TRBD2. This CDR3 spans 15 amino acids. With 0 bases clipped from V and 7 bases from J, the junction kept 2 bases outside the gene matches. Germline V CDR1 and CDR2: SGHKS, YYEKEE (reference sequence). CDR3: CASSLEGLAGGEQYF. CDR3 nucleotides: TGTGCCAGCAGCTTGGAGGGACTAGCGGGAGGAGAGCAGTACTTC.

This rearrangement joins TRBV11-2 to TRBJ1-1; D is unresolved. The V gene lost 2 bases and the J gene lost 1 base, with 5 bases spanning the gap. The germline gives CDR1 SGHAT, CDR2 FQNNGV. This CDR3 is built from 13 residues. CDR3 in DNA: TGTGCCAGCAGCTTAAAGACGAACACTGAAGCTTTCTTT. Translating it yields CASSLKTNTEAFF.

This clonotype was counted only a few times. The chain carries TRBV27 and TRBJ2-7, with 9 bases aligning to TRBD1. The length of the CDR3 is 14 residues. V shed 5 bases, J shed 3 bases, and the junction held 5 bases outside the gene matches. Germline V CDR1 and CDR2: MNHEY, SMNVEV (reference sequence). CDR3 sequence (DNA): TGTGCCAGCAGTGTCACAGGGGGCTTCTACGAGCAGTACTTC. This codes for CASSVTGGFYEQYF.

The CDR3 nucleotides read TGTGCCAGCAGCGTAGACGGTCTCGGGGAAAAACTGTTTTTT. Translated, it gives CASSVDGLGEKLFF. The chain is built from TRBV9 and TRBJ1-4; no definite D call. The CDR3 has 14 amino acids. V shed 0 bases and J shed 8 bases, with 11 bases lying between them. The V gene's germline CDR1 is SGDLS and CDR2 YYNGEE.

The genes are TRBV2 and TRBJ2-5; tentative D call: TRBD1 (7 bases). Germline values: CDR1 SNHLY, CDR2 FYNNEI. The CDR3 sequence is 18 residues long. The V and J ends lost 8 bases and 2 bases respectively, with 27 bases between them. The CDR3 DNA reads TGTGCCAGCGTCAACCCGGGGAGAGGCAGGGGGGATCAAGAGACCCAGTACTTC. Translating gives CASVNPGRGRGDQETQYF.

This chain links TRBV5-1 with TRBJ2-7, with TRBD1 matching over 7 bases. CDR3 size: 17 residues. V shed 1 base and J 1 base; nucleotides not matched to a gene: 11. Germline CDR1 and CDR2: SGHRS and YFSETQ. CDR3 sequence: CASSLLWDSNLSYEQYF. The CDR3 DNA reads as TGCGCCAGCAGCTTGCTGTGGGACAGCAACTTATCCTACGAGCAGTACTTC.

This clonotype turned up a few times. This chain joins TRBV12-3 or TRBV12-4 and TRBJ1-6; D call uncertain. The CDR3 totals 13 residues. Trimming stripped 6 bases from V and 7 bases from J, with 10 bases between. CDR3 DNA sequence: TGTGCCAGCAGGGGGATAGGGAATTCACCCCTCCACTTT. It yields the protein CASRGIGNSPLHF.

This clonotype was observed a handful of times. The DNA for the CDR3 is TGTGCCAGCAGCCACCGCTCCGGGACTGGTGCCGGAGAGCAGTACTTC. Protein product: CASSHRSGTGAGEQYF. The V and J genes are TRBV7-3 and TRBJ2-7; TRBD2 is a possible D gene (6 bases). Germline CDR1 SGHTA, CDR2 FQGTGA. The CDR3 runs to 16 residues. V was cut by 5 bases and J by 7 bases, with 24 bases left in between.

This clonotype showed up just a few times. The chain carries TRBV5-6 and TRBJ1-2, with D maybe TRBD1 (6 bases). The CDR3 extends over 13 amino acids. Trimming removed 0 bases at V and 4 bases at J, with 7 bases between. The V gene's germline CDR1 is SGHDT and CDR2 YYEEEE. The CDR3 is CASSLDRVYGYTF. For the CDR3, the DNA is TGTGCCAGCAGCTTGGACAGGGTCTATGGCTACACCTTC.

This clonotype came up a few times. The chain employs TRBV20-1 and TRBJ2-3; tentative D call: TRBD1 (6 bases). V lost 2 bases and J 0 bases, leaving 12 bases between the germline ends. Germline V gene sequence: CDR1 DFQATT, CDR2 SNEGSKA (reference sequence). There are 15 residues in the CDR3. CDR3 region: CSARKTGVSTDTQYF. The CDR3 region has the DNA TGCAGTGCTAGAAAGACAGGAGTCAGCACAGATACGCAGTATTTT.

The chain has TRBV12-3 or TRBV12-4 and TRBJ2-2; D is undetermined. V lost 3 bases and J 7 bases, leaving 12 bases between the germline ends. The CDR3 is made up of 14 amino acids. This CDR3 is CASSFQGKSGELFF. CDR3 DNA: TGTGCCAGCAGTTTTCAAGGGAAAAGCGGGGAGCTGTTTTTT.

J is TRBJ1-2 and V is TRBV13; the D gene is possibly TRBD1 (5 bases). Germline lookup yields CDR1 PRHDT and CDR2 FYEKMQ (reference sequence). With 4 bases removed from V and 13 bases from J, the gap between germline ends came to 31 bases. This CDR3 is 17 amino acids long. CDR3 bases: TGTGCCAGCAGCTACCAACGACGGGAAGGAGGGGACCTGTGCTGCACCTTC. This sequence encodes CASSYQRREGGDLCCTF.

There are a few counts of this clonotype. The CDR3 region is CSARVRMNTEAFF. CDR3 sequence (DNA): TGCAGTGCTAGAGTCAGGATGAACACTGAAGCTTTCTTT. The rearrangement links TRBV20-1 to TRBJ1-1; no clear D gene. This CDR3 has 13 residues. In germline, CDR1 is DFQATT, CDR2 SNEGSKA (reference sequence). V gave up 1 base and J gave up 0 bases, with 6 bases separating them.

The rearrangement links TRBV7-9 to TRBJ2-1; tentatively, D is TRBD2 (5 bases). This CDR3 region has 14 residues. Germline V gene data show CDR1 as SEHNR and CDR2 as FQNEAQ (reference sequence). Between the trimmed V and J ends, which lost 4 bases and 5 bases, there was a span of 12 bases. The CDR3 DNA reads as TGTGCCAGCAGCTCTAACGGGGTACACAATGAGCAGTTCTTC. This sequence encodes CASSSNGVHNEQFF.

The chain recombines TRBV28 with TRBJ2-1; TRBD1 matches at 9 bases. Germline CDR1 is MDHEN and CDR2 is SYDVKM. Trimming cost V 7 bases and J 10 bases; bases outside gene matches: 8. This CDR3 spans 13 amino acids. CDR3 coding DNA: TGTGCCAGCAACCGGGACAGGGCTCGGGAGCAGTTCTTC. The encoded protein is CASNRDRAREQFF.

This chain joins TRBV7-3 and TRBJ2-1; 16 nucleotides match TRBD2. The length of the CDR3 is 20 residues. The J segment lost 5 bases and the V segment lost 0 bases, leaving 10 bases of the junction unmatched. Germline CDR1 is SGHTA and CDR2 is FQGTGA. The CDR3 DNA sequence: TGTGCCAGCAGCTTAACTCCGGGGACTAGCGGGAGGGCTCGCGACAATGAGCAGTTCTTC. Translated: CASSLTPGTSGRARDNEQFF. The complete variable domain, with remaining parts taken from reference TRBV7-3 and TRBJ2-1, reads GAGVSQTPSNKVTEKGKYVELRCDPISGHTALYWYRQSLGQGPEFLIYFQGTGAADDSGLPNDRFFAVRPEGSVSTLKIQRTERGDSAVYLCASSLTPGTSGRARDNEQFFGPGTRLTVL.

DNA of the CDR3: TGCGCCAGCAGCTTGTCGAGACTGAGCTCCTACGAGCAGTACTTC. Translation gives CASSLSRLSSYEQYF. This chain connects TRBV5-1 to TRBJ2-7; D is unresolved. CDR1 and CDR2 from the germline V gene are SGHRS and YFSETQ. V lost 1 base and J lost 0, with 11 bases in between. The CDR3 loop spans 15 amino acids.

V gene TRBV20-1 combines with J gene TRBJ2-3, with D perhaps matching TRBD2 (5 bases). Germline V CDR1 and CDR2: DFQATT, SNEGSKA (reference sequence). This CDR3 region has 13 residues. The ends were cut back, 0 bases at V and 6 bases at J, with 10 bases in the middle. As DNA, the CDR3 is TGCAGTGCTAGAGAGACGGGGTCGGATACGCAGTATTTT. It specifies CSARETGSDTQYF.

The rearrangement uses TRBV13 and TRBJ2-3; the D gene is possibly TRBD2 (6 bases). CDR1 PRHDT and CDR2 FYEKMQ come from the germline V gene (reference sequence). Trimming removed 3 bases from V and 4 bases from J, with 14 bases in between. This CDR3 has 15 amino acids. For the CDR3, the DNA is TGTGCCAGCAGCTTTGGTGGCGGGATCTCAGATACGCAGTATTTT. Protein: CASSFGGGISDTQYF.

The chain employs TRBV6-5 and TRBJ2-1, with a possible D match to TRBD2 (6 bases). Trimming cost V 4 bases and J 4 bases, with 17 bases left between them. Looked up from germline, CDR1 is MNHEY and CDR2 is SVGAGI. This CDR3 has 16 amino acids. In DNA, the CDR3 is TGTGCCAGCAGTTCCCTGGGAGGAGGCTTTTACAATGAGCAGTTCTTC. This translates into CASSSLGGGFYNEQFF.

This clonotype was counted a few times. This chain links TRBV12-3 or TRBV12-4 with TRBJ1-1; 8 bases are a match to TRBD1. CDR3 length: 12 residues. The trim removed 7 bases at V and 7 bases at J, leaving 5 bases unmatched. CDR3 coding DNA: TGTGCCAGCACTATAACAGGGGGTGAAGCTTTCTTT. Translated: CASTITGGEAFF.

This chain connects TRBV7-6 to TRBJ1-3; no clear D gene. CDR1 is SGHVS and CDR2 is FNYEAQ in the germline V gene. V was trimmed by 5 bases and J by 0 bases, leaving 8 bases between them. The CDR3 totals 14 residues. The CDR3 DNA is TGTGCCAGCAGCCCCAGATCCTCTGGAAACACCATATATTTT. Encoded protein: CASSPRSSGNTIYF.

The chain combines TRBV9 with TRBJ2-7; 8 bases line up with TRBD2. J gave up 4 bases and V 4 bases, and 7 bases lay outside the gene matches. The CDR3 contains 14 residues. The V gene's germline CDR1 is SGDLS and CDR2 YYNGEE. The CDR3 DNA reads TGTGCCAGCAGCAAAGGGACTAGTGCGTACGAGCAGTACTTC. Its protein product is CASSKGTSAYEQYF.

The chain recombines TRBV5-1 with TRBJ2-5; D might be TRBD2 (6 bases). CDR3 length: 18 residues. Trimming removed 4 bases from V and 3 bases from J, with 25 bases in between. Germline loops: CDR1 SGHRS, CDR2 YFSETQ. The CDR3 bases are TGCGCCAGCAGCCTAATGCCGATCCTATCGGCGGGAAAAGAGACCCAGTACTTC. It encodes CASSLMPILSAGKETQYF.

For this clonotype: Its ends do not fully match the called genes, so a read error is possible. CDR3 protein: CAGRPAGGPGELFF. The CDR3 DNA sequence: TGTGCCGGCAGGCCCGCGGGAGGGCCCGGGGAGCTGTTTTTT. The rearrangement uses TRBV6-2 or TRBV6-3 and TRBJ2-2; TRBD2 aligns across 9 bases. The germline V gene has CDR1 MNHEY and CDR2 SVGEGT. The CDR3 extends over 14 amino acids.